This entry concerns a single T cell receptor beta chain. Antigen: not known. V lost 5 bases to trimming and J lost 9 bases; unmatched junction nucleotides: 15. The CDR3 has 17 amino acids. Germline V CDR1 and CDR2: SGHRS, YFSETQ. The sample comes from a study of cytomegalovirus exposure and HLA in healthy donors. General study findings and limits: In vitro experiments confirmed that three CMV-associated chains were specific for CMV antigens.

PCR primers comprised 60 Vbeta and 13 Jbeta primers. Assay: immunoSEQ multiplex PCR; the TCRdb copy retains only in-frame clones and omits some. The sample contains around 120,000 clones, approximately 80% of which appear only once. The clonotype originates from a man aged 18 to 30 in good health and CMV-seronegative. J is TRBJ1-6 and V is TRBV5-1; 9 positions agree with TRBD1. The sequenced sample consisted of PBMCs. In nucleotides, the CDR3 is TGCGCCAGCAGAGGGACCGGGACAGGGAACCTGGGTTCACCCCTCCACTTT. It translates to CASRGTGTGNLGSPLHF. The complete variable domain, with remaining parts taken from reference TRBV5-1 and TRBJ1-6, reads KAGVTQTPRYLIKTRGQQVTLSCSPISGHRSVSWYQQTPGQGLQFLFEYFSETQRNKGNFPGRFSGRQFSNSRSEMNVSTLELGDSALYLCASRGTGTGNLGSPLHFGNGTRLTVT.